This T cell receptor beta chain was observed in a study of T cell repertoires in ileal Crohn's disease. Study-level points and caveats: Mucosal expansions were suggested to be mainly CD8 T cells.

The CDR3 contains 14 residues. Between the trimmed V and J ends, which lost 8 bases and 0 bases, there was a span of 12 bases. CDR1 is SNHLY, CDR2 FYNNEI, per germline. TCRB immunosequencing input was roughly 500 nanograms of biopsy DNA per sample. Assay used: immunoSEQ multiplex PCR; TCRdb lists only in-frame clones, some missing. The sample has 15,000 to 20,000 clones, about 93% seen once. To note about this clone: Its specificity is not known.

The chain joins TRBV2 to TRBJ2-3, with D unresolved. The TCR comes from an adult with Crohn's disease. The sequenced sample was ileal tissue. CDR3 protein: CASQRQSSTDTQYF. The CDR3 nucleotides read TGTGCCAGCCAGCGTCAGTCTAGCACAGATACGCAGTATTTT.